Listed below are T cell receptor beta chains from one sample, sequenced in a study of control samples from healthy donors and cancer patients. The data were produced by immunoSEQ multiplex PCR, yet TCRdb's version contains in-frame clones alone and is incomplete. The data hold about 55,000 clones, with around 90% observed a single time. The sample consisted of blood. The source of these receptors is a man aged 50 to 60 in good health. The CDR3 runs from the conserved cysteine through the conserved F or W. A D gene is named only where the DNA matches it firmly. Where a row states a size, it is once, few, many or the class of an expanded clone; other rows omit it.

D	size	V	J	DNA	CDR3
NA	NA	TRBV28	TRBJ2-5	TGTGCCAGCAGTTTCTGGGGTAGCCAAGAGACCCAGTACTTC	CASSFWGSQETQYF
NA	NA	TRBV7-2	TRBJ2-2	TGTGCCAGCAGCTTTCAGGGGCCTCGGACCGGGGAGCTGTTTTTT	CASSFQGPRTGELFF
NA	NA	TRBV12-2	TRBJ1-1	TGTGCAACCTCGCTTAGATGCAGGGTACGGACTGAAGCTTTCTTT	CATSLRCRVRTEAFF
NA	NA	TRBV9	TRBJ1-3	TGTGCCAGCAGCTCACTTACCGGAGGTGACACCATATATTTT	CASSSLTGGDTIYF
NA	NA	TRBV9	TRBJ2-1	TGTGCCAGCAGCGTAGTAGGGGGGAGGAATGAGCAGTTCTTC	CASSVVGGRNEQFF
NA	NA	TRBV28	TRBJ2-7	TGTGCCAGCACCATTACGCTCGAAGGGGGCTACGAGCAGTACTTC	CASTITLEGGYEQYF
TRBD2	NA	TRBV5-1	TRBJ2-1	TGCGCCAGCATTGGGCTAGCGGGAGGAAGGAATGAGCAGTTCTTC	CASIGLAGGRNEQFF
NA	NA	TRBV10-2	TRBJ2-3	TGCGCCAGCGTAGCCGGGCCGGGACGCACAGATACGCAGTATTTT	CASVAGPGRTDTQYF
NA	NA	TRBV18	TRBJ2-7	TGTGCCAGCTCAACGGGAGCGGGTACCTACGAGCAGTACTTC	CASSTGAGTYEQYF
TRBD1	NA	TRBV10-3	TRBJ2-3	TGTGCCATCAACCCGACAGGGGTGGCAGATACGCAGTATTTT	CAINPTGVADTQYF
NA	NA	TRBV2	TRBJ1-1	TGTGCCAGCAGTGAATGGGACTCCACTGAAGCTTTCTTT	CASSEWDSTEAFF
NA	NA	TRBV5-1	TRBJ1-1	TGCGCCAGCAGCTTTGACAGTGAGGCTTTCTTT	CASSFDSEAFF
TRBD2	NA	TRBV5-1	TRBJ2-3	TGCGCCAGCAGAAGGGGTAGCGGGAGCCCAGGCACAGATACGCAGTATTTT	CASRRGSGSPGTDTQYF
TRBD1	NA	TRBV4-1	TRBJ2-1	TGCGCCAGCAGCCAAGATCCAGGGGGCACCTACAATGAGCAGTTCTTC	CASSQDPGGTYNEQFF
TRBD1	NA	TRBV7-3	TRBJ2-1	TGTGCCAGCAGCATGGGACAGGGGGCCGCGAATGAGCAGTTCTTC	CASSMGQGAANEQFF
TRBD2	NA	TRBV5-1	TRBJ2-5	TGCGCCAGCAGCTCGGGACTAGCGGAAGAGACCCAGTACTTC	CASSSGLAEETQYF
NA	NA	TRBV28	TRBJ2-6	TGTGCCAGCAGTTTACGCAACCCACCAGCTGGGGCCAACGTCCTGACTTTC	CASSLRNPPAGANVLTF
NA	once	TRBV4-1	TRBJ2-1	TGCGCCAGCAGCCAAGATCACCTGGCCGGATACAATGAGCAGTTCTTC	CASSQDHLAGYNEQFF
TRBD1	once	TRBV28	TRBJ1-2	TGTGCCAGCAGTTTAGAGAACAGGGGGGCCTATGGCTACACCTTC	CASSLENRGAYGYTF
TRBD1	NA	TRBV6-4	TRBJ2-3	TGTGCCAGCAGTGACCCCGGACAGGGGTCAGATACGCAGTATTTT	CASSDPGQGSDTQYF
NA	NA	TRBV14	TRBJ2-7	TGTGCCAGCAGCCCCACGGACAACGAGCAGTACTTC	CASSPTDNEQYF
NA	NA	TRBV21-1	TRBJ2-3	TGTGCCAGCAGCAAAGAGGGCCCGGAAGCGGGAGGGGGGGATACGCAGTATTTT	CASSKEGPEAGGGDTQYF
TRBD2	few	TRBV6-6	TRBJ2-7	TGTGCCAGCAGTTACGATGCGGGGGGCTCCTACGAGCAGTACTTC	CASSYDAGGSYEQYF
NA	NA	TRBV19	TRBJ2-1	TGTGCCAGTAGTATGGGTTACAATGAGCAGTTCTTC	CASSMGYNEQFF
NA	NA	TRBV27	TRBJ1-1	TGTGCCAGCAGTTTTCAGGGTGGCACTGAAGCTTTCTTT	CASSFQGGTEAFF
NA	NA	TRBV28	TRBJ2-5	TGTGCCAGCAGGTGGACAGGGAGGGTGGAGACCCAGTACTTC	CASRWTGRVETQYF
NA	NA	TRBV18	TRBJ1-3	TGTGCCAGCTCACCTCAGGGAGATGGAAACACCATATATTTT	CASSPQGDGNTIYF
NA	NA	TRBV12-3/TRBV12-4	TRBJ1-2	TGTGCCAGCAGTTTATCGGGGGATGGCTACACCTTC	CASSLSGDGYTF
NA	NA	TRBV29-1	TRBJ2-2	TGCAGCGTTTTAACCACGAACACCGGGGAGCTGTTTTTT	CSVLTTNTGELFF
TRBD1	few	TRBV7-7	TRBJ2-7	TGTGCTAGCAGCTTGGGGGACAGGGGGTTCGAGCAGTACTTC	CASSLGDRGFEQYF
NA	NA	TRBV21-1	TRBJ1-5	TGTGCCAGCAGCAAAGGGGAGGCGGCGGGTTGCAATCAGCCCCAGCATTTT	CASSKGEAAGCNQPQHF
TRBD2	NA	TRBV18	TRBJ2-3	TGTGCCAGCTCACCGACCGCTACTAGCGGGGTGGGAGATACGCAGTATTTT	CASSPTATSGVGDTQYF
NA	few	TRBV5-1	TRBJ1-1	TGCGCCAGCAGCCTGATGCCTATGAACACTGAAGCTTTCTTT	CASSLMPMNTEAFF
NA	NA	TRBV5-1	TRBJ1-5	TGCGCCAGCAGCTTGGCAGGGTCCCCCAATCAGCCCCAGCATTTT	CASSLAGSPNQPQHF
NA	NA	TRBV24-1	TRBJ2-5	TGTGCCACCAGTGATTTTTCCGAGACCCAGTACTTC	CATSDFSETQYF
NA	NA	TRBV28	TRBJ1-6	TGTGCCAGCCTGACCATTCGGGGATCACCCCTCCACTTT	CASLTIRGSPLHF
NA	NA	TRBV11-2	TRBJ1-6	TGTGCCAGCAGCTTAGACAGCTGGAATTCACCCCTCCACTTT	CASSLDSWNSPLHF
NA	few	TRBV28	TRBJ2-2	TGTGCCAGCAGTACCAGAGAGGAGCTGTTTTTT	CASSTREELFF
TRBD2	NA	TRBV7-3	TRBJ2-1	TGTGCCAGCAGCCCAGGACTAGCGGGCTACAATGAGCAGTTCTTC	CASSPGLAGYNEQFF
NA	few	TRBV18	TRBJ1-1	TGTGCCAGCTCACCAGTCGGGGCAGCGAACACTGAAGCTTTCTTT	CASSPVGAANTEAFF
NA	NA	TRBV7-2	TRBJ1-1	TGTGCCAGCAGCTTACAACCGGACAGCCGAAGTGAAGCTTTCTTT	CASSLQPDSRSEAFF
NA	NA	TRBV28	TRBJ2-3	TGTGCCAGCAGCCCGGTGGGAGTTACCTTGGCAGATACGCAGTATTTT	CASSPVGVTLADTQYF
TRBD2	NA	TRBV30	TRBJ2-7	TGTGCCTGCCTACTAGCGGGAGAATACGAGCAGTACTTC	CACLLAGEYEQYF
NA	NA	TRBV5-1	TRBJ2-2	TGCGCCAGCACCGGCGGTAAAGGGCCGAACACCGGGGAGCTGTTTTTT	CASTGGKGPNTGELFF
NA	NA	TRBV10-3	TRBJ1-6	TGTGCCATCAGTGATGAGGGGGGATATAATTCACCCCTCCACTTT	CAISDEGGYNSPLHF
TRBD2	NA	TRBV28	TRBJ2-1	TGTGCCAGCTCCCCCAGAGGGGAGGGCCGGGGGAATGAGCAGTTCTTC	CASSPRGEGRGNEQFF
NA	NA	TRBV29-1	TRBJ2-1	TGCAGCGTAGGCGGATCCTACAATGAGCAGTTCTTC	CSVGGSYNEQFF